This TCR beta chain was obtained from a study of blood T cell repertoires in COVID-19. Repertoires were generated with immunoSEQ multiplex PCR, while TCRdb's copy carries only in-frame clones and drops some. The table has roughly 310,000 clones, 70% to 90% seen once. This clone was seen just once. Trimming removed 4 bases from V and 3 bases from J, with 15 bases in between. CDR3 length equals 15 residues. CDR1 and CDR2 (germline): SGHTA, FQGTGA. This rearrangement joins TRBV7-3 to TRBJ1-1; maybe TRBD1 (5 bases). The material sequenced was peripheral blood. The sequence was obtained from a woman between 45 and 60 years old with active or convalescent COVID-19. The CDR3 loop reads CASSYPRGAHTEAFF. In nucleotides, the CDR3 is TGTGCCAGCAGCTACCCGCGTGGGGCTCACACTGAAGCTTTCTTT.